This T cell receptor beta chain was identified in a study of blood T cell repertoires in COVID-19 (TCRdb year 2020). Notes on the research overall: The collaborator samples originated in the United States, Italy and Spain and spanned the acute and convalescent phases of COVID-19. Sample metadata almost always included a de-identified subject ID, COVID-19 status, age in years and sex. The material from the prospective study consisted of cDNA or gDNA derived from T cells, B-cell-depleted T cells, or PBMCs. The samples were drawn from two sources: the first 160 participants of the ongoing ImmuneRACE study, and 1,000 to 1,500 subjects contributed by 6 global collaborators. The repertoires were made available in a free public database intended to serve as a resource for research on the immune response to SARS-CoV-2. Where HLA class I and class II types were available, the types were taken from metadata supplied by the sample provider, not from assay-based typing. Subjects who had been exposed to COVID-19, were actively infected with it, or had recovered from it provided the deeply sampled blood TCRbeta repertoires that made up the dataset.

The collaborating institutions used their own protocols to collect whole blood in K2EDTA tubes. Collaborator samples were shipped for TCRbeta analysis as frozen whole blood, isolated PBMCs, or DNA extracted from either sample type. Results the study describes overall, beyond this receptor: How much clinical and demographic metadata was included differed by source and by participant, and the metadata was provided uncurated.

With respect to this clone: Its specific antigen is unknown. Within one base of it there is no much larger clone, and no base qualities were kept.

TCRbeta CDR3 regions were amplified from genomic DNA using the immunoSEQ Assay, a bias-controlled multiplex PCR. On the authors' methods: Nucleated cell counts per sample were estimated from amplification of reference gene primers within the assay. To quantify the absolute abundance of each unique TCRbeta CDR3 rearrangement, sequence reads were collapsed and filtered. For each sample, productive Simpson clonality was calculated as the square root of Simpson's diversity index across productive rearrangements. Held by TCRdb, this immuneACCESS table contains in-frame sequences only and omits some clones. Under half of the omission traces to an unresolved V gene where checked; the cause of the rest is unknown. The V and J calls and clone size were taken over from that table, and D and trimming were inferred from the DNA. In this sample the table shows about 59,000 clones, roughly 85% of which occur a single time. Approximately 16% of the sample belongs to the ten largest clones.

The clonotype comes from a human donor in a cohort sampled during active COVID-19. The sample comprised peripheral blood.

Read as DNA, the sequence is TGTGCCAGCAGCCCTGGACAGCTTAATGAAAAACTGTTTTTT. It is translated as CASSPGQLNEKLFF. This receptor chain uses TRBV5-4 and TRBJ1-4; perhaps TRBD1 is the D gene, with 6 bases matching. V gives up 4 bases and J gives up 4 bases, and the segment between their germline ends measures 11 bases. Taken from the germline V gene (reference sequence), the CDR1 and CDR2 loops are SGHNT and YYREEE. Counted from cysteine to phenylalanine, this CDR3 has 14 amino acids. The sequence is cut down to CDR3 DNA, 42 bases in frame from base 1.